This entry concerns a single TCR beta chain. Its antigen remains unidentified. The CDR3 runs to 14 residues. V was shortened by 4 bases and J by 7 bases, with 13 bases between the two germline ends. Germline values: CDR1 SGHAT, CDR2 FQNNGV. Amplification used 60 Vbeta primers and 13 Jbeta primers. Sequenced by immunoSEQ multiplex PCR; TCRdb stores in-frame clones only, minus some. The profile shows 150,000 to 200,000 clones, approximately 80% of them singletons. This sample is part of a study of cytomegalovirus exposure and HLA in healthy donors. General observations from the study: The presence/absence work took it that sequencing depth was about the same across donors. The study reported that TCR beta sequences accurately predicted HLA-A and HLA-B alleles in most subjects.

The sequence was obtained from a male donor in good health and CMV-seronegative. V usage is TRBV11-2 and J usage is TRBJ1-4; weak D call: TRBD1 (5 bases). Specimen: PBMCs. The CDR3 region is CASSSLTGSEKLFF. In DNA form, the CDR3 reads TGTGCCAGCAGCTCATTAACAGGCAGTGAAAAACTGTTTTTT.